This T cell receptor beta chain was documented in a study of blood T cell repertoires in COVID-19. Per the study methods: Reference gene primers were amplified, and this amplification served to estimate nucleated cell counts. Clones were sequenced by immunoSEQ multiplex PCR, and TCRdb holds only the in-frame ones, with some missing. D and trimming come from the DNA, and the V and J calls and clone size come from that table. The sample has about 190,000 clones; around 80% are singletons. Participants, roughly 18 to 90 years old, spanned 25 or so US areas. Cohort placement rested on clinical history that participants reported themselves. Trimming at V came to 5 bases and at J to 3 bases, leaving 10 bases not matched to a gene. CDR1 is SEHNR, CDR2 FQNEAQ, per germline (reference sequence). CDR3 size: 16 residues.

Material for sequencing was PBMCs or T cells enriched from blood (not recorded which). This sequence joins TRBV7-9 and TRBJ2-7; TRBD1 matches at 10 bases. The receptor was isolated from a woman between 50 and 59 years old who had recovered from COVID-19. The CDR3 nucleotides are TGTGCCAGCAGCGACCATCCGGGACAGGGGATCTACGAGCAGTACTTC. Translated: CASSDHPGQGIYEQYF.